This T cell receptor (beta chain) was sequenced for a study of CD4+ T cells in melanoma. Study results and caveats: In melanoma, neoantigen-specific CD4+ T cells reportedly differed in differentiation state.

Assay: immunoSEQ multiplex PCR; the TCRdb copy retains only in-frame clones and omits some. The table shows 50,000 to 60,000 clones, with about 70% occurring only once. Comments on this clone: Antigen unknown.

This clonotype was obtained from a human donor with melanoma. Specimen: tumor tissue.

This CDR3 is CAWSVSTGGSYEQYF. CDR3 nucleotide sequence: TGTGCCTGGAGTGTGAGTACAGGGGGCTCCTACGAGCAGTACTTC. The V and J genes are TRBV30 and TRBJ2-7, with 8 bases that match TRBD1. V gave up 0 bases and J gave up 0 bases; unmatched junction bases: 4. The germline V gene encodes CDR1 GTSNPN and CDR2 SVGIG (reference sequence). The CDR3 extends over 15 amino acids. Variable domain in full (rest from reference TRBV30 and TRBJ2-7): SQTIHQWPATLVQPVGSPLSLECTVEGTSNPNLYWYRQAAGRGLQLLFYSVGIGQISSEVPQNLSASRPQDRQFILSSKKLLLSDSGFYLCAWSVSTGGSYEQYFGPGTRLTVT.